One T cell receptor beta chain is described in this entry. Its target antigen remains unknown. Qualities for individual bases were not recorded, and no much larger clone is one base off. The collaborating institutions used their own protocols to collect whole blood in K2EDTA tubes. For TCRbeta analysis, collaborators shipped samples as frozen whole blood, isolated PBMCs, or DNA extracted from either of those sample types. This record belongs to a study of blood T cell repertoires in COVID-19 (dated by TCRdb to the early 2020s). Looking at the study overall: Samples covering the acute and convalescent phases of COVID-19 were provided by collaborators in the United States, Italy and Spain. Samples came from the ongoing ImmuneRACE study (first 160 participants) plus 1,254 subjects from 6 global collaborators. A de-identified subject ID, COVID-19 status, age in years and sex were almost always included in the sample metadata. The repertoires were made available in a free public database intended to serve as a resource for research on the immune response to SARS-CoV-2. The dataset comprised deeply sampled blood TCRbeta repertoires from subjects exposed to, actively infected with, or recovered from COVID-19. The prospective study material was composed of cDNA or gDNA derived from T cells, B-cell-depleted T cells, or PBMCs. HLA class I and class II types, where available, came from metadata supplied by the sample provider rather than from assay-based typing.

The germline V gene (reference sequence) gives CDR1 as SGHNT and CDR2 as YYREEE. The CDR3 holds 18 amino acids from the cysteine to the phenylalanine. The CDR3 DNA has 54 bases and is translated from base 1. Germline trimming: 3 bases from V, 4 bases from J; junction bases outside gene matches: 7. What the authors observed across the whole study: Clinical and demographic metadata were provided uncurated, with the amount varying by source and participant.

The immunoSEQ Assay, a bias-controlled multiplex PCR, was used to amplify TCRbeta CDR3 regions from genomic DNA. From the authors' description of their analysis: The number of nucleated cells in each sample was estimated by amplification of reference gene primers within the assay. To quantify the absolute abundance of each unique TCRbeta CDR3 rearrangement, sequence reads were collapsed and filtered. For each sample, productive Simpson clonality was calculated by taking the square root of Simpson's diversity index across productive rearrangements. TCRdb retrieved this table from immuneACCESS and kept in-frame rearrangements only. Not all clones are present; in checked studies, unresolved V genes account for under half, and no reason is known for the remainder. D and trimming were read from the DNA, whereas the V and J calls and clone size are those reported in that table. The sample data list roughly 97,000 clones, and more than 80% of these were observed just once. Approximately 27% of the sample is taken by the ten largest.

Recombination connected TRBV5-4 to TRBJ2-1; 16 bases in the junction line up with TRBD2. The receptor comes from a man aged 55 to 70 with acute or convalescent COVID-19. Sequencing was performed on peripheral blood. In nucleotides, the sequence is TGTGCCAGCAGCTCGCCGGGACTAGCGGGAGGGAGATACAATGAGCAGTTCTTC. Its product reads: CASSSPGLAGGRYNEQFF. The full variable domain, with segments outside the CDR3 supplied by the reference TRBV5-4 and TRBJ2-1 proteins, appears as ETGVTQSPTHLIKTRGQQVTLRCSSQSGHNTVSWYQQALGQGPQFIFQYYREEENGRGNFPPRFSGLQFPNYSSELNVNALELDDSALYLCASSSPGLAGGRYNEQFFGPGTRLTVL.